The 23 T cell receptor beta chains presented below share a single source sample, sequenced in a study of tissue T cells after allogeneic stem cell transplantation. Method: immunoSEQ multiplex PCR; TCRdb's copy keeps in-frame clones and lacks some. The repertoire holds tens of thousands of clones, with around 90% as singletons. Sequencing used blood, obtained before transplantation. The receptor source for this set is a woman aged 40-69 years who later had graft-versus-host disease after an allogeneic stem cell transplant.

V and J are TRBV6-5 and TRBJ2-7, with 8 bases matching TRBD2. CDR1 is MNHEY, CDR2 SVGAGI, per germline. V lost 7 bases to trimming and J lost 6 bases; unmatched junction nucleotides: 11. CDR3 length: 14 residues. The CDR3 DNA follows: TGTGCCAGCAAATCGACGGGGGGGGCCATCGAGCAGTACTTC. Its translation: CASKSTGGAIEQYF.

This chain uses TRBV10-3 with TRBJ1-1, with 12 bases matching TRBD1. There are 18 residues in the CDR3. The V gene end was trimmed by 6 bases and the J gene end by 2 bases; junction bases not matched to a gene: 13. CDR1 ENHRY and CDR2 SYGVKD come from the germline V gene. CDR3 protein: CAIRPGQGAPGVNTEAFF. CDR3 DNA: TGTGCCATCAGGCCGGGACAGGGGGCGCCGGGAGTAAACACTGAAGCTTTCTTT.

The chain has TRBV6-5 and TRBJ2-3; D is ambiguous. V was clipped by 4 bases and J by 2 bases, with 7 bases between them. CDR3 length: 13 residues. CDR1 and CDR2 from the germline V gene are MNHEY and SVGAGI. The CDR3 is CASSLLYTDTQYF. In DNA, the CDR3 is TGTGCCAGCAGTTTGCTGTACACAGATACGCAGTATTTT.

This sequence joins TRBV24-1 and TRBJ2-5, with 7 bases aligning to TRBD1. The germline CDR1 and CDR2 sequences are KGHDR and SFDVKD. The V and J ends lost 0 bases and 5 bases, in that order; junction bases with no gene match: 5. The CDR3 is 15 amino acids. CDR3 residues: CATSDLGRGKETQYF. Here the CDR3 DNA reads TGTGCCACCAGTGATTTGGGCAGGGGGAAGGAGACCCAGTACTTC.

This clone was observed once. The rearrangement links TRBV28 to TRBJ2-7; D unclear. Germline V gene sequence: CDR1 MDHEN, CDR2 SYDVKM. V was clipped by 3 bases and J by 3 bases, with 3 bases between them. The CDR3 totals 11 residues. CDR3 DNA: TGTGCCAGCAGTTTCCTCTACGAGCAGTACTTC. It is translated as CASSFLYEQYF.

The J gene is TRBJ1-2, the V gene TRBV6-6; unclear D gene. V gave up 0 bases and J gave up 8 bases, with 13 bases separating them. In germline, CDR1 is MNHNY, CDR2 SVGAGI (reference sequence). The CDR3 extends over 14 amino acids. In DNA, the CDR3 is TGTGCCAGCAGTTACTCTAGAGGGTTGGAAGGCTACACCTTC. Translating gives CASSYSRGLEGYTF.

V gene TRBV3-1 (or the pseudogene TRBV3-2) combines with J gene TRBJ1-2; 7 bases agree with TRBD1. Germline-derived CDR1 and CDR2 are LGHDT and YNNKEL (reference sequence). The trim removed 1 base at V and 5 bases at J, leaving 7 bases unmatched. There are 15 residues in the CDR3. DNA of the CDR3: TGTGCCAGCAGCCAAGGGAGACAGGGAGTTTATGGCTACACCTTC. Amino acid sequence: CASSQGRQGVYGYTF.

The chain links TRBV7-2 to TRBJ2-5; 8 nucleotides agree with TRBD2. V lost 2 bases to trimming and J lost 5 bases; unmatched junction nucleotides: 7. CDR3 size: 15 residues. Germline V lookup: CDR1 SGHTA, CDR2 FQGNSA. CDR3 protein: CASSLRRGGLETQYF. In DNA form, the CDR3 reads TGTGCCAGCAGCTTACGACGGGGGGGCCTGGAGACCCAGTACTTC.

The rearrangement joins TRBV5-6 to TRBJ2-7, with 12 bases that match TRBD2. V shed 0 bases and J 2 bases; nucleotides not matched to a gene: 0. Germline CDR1 reads SGHDT; CDR2 reads YYEEEE. The CDR3 covers 15 residues. DNA for the CDR3: TGTGCCAGCAGCTTGGGACTAGCGGGAGCCTACGAGCAGTACTTC. Amino acid sequence: CASSLGLAGAYEQYF.

V and J are TRBV27 and TRBJ2-2; D may be TRBD2 (5 bases). Between the trimmed V and J ends, which lost 8 bases and 6 bases, there was a span of 10 bases. This CDR3 contains 12 residues. Germline V gene lookup returns CDR1 MNHEY and CDR2 SMNVEV (reference sequence). The CDR3 DNA reads as TGTGCCAGCGGAGGAGTGGCCGGGGAGCTGTTTTTT. This sequence encodes CASGGVAGELFF.

This chain links TRBV5-1 with TRBJ1-3; no reliable D call. Trimming took 7 bases from V and 0 from J, leaving 11 bases between them. The CDR3 is made up of 14 amino acids. Germline V gene lookup returns CDR1 SGHRS and CDR2 YFSETQ. The CDR3 region has the DNA TGCGCCAGCGCCGCCCCCCACTCTGGAAACACCATATATTTT. This sequence encodes CASAAPHSGNTIYF.

The rearrangement joins TRBV18 to TRBJ2-5; D is unresolved. This CDR3 comprises 17 residues. Trimming shortened V by 4 bases and J by 2 bases, and 20 bases separated the two germline ends. Germline CDR1 reads KGHSH; CDR2 reads LQKENI. This chain's CDR3 is CASSLDILQNLQETQYF. CDR3 DNA: TGTGCCAGCTCACTCGACATCCTGCAAAACCTGCAAGAGACCCAGTACTTC.

With regard to this clone: Mismatch with germline at one junction end may stem from a read error. The J gene is TRBJ1-3, the V gene TRBV3-1 (or the pseudogene TRBV3-2); 11 bases align to TRBD1. Germline V gives CDR1 LGHDT, CDR2 YNNKEL (reference sequence). This CDR3 comprises 15 residues. CDR3 in amino acids: CASSHQTRTGGSWHF. The CDR3, as DNA: TGTGCCAGCAGCCACCAAACGCGGACAGGGGGCTCTTGGCATTTT.

V gene TRBV19 combines with J gene TRBJ1-3, with D perhaps matching TRBD1 (6 bases). Trimming took 5 bases from V and 0 from J, leaving 14 bases between them. The CDR3 totals 16 residues. Germline CDR1 is LNHDA and CDR2 is SQIVND (reference sequence). The CDR3 spells CASSAGGATSGNTIYF. The CDR3 DNA reads as TGTGCCAGTAGTGCCGGGGGGGCCACCTCTGGAAACACCATATATTTT.

This chain connects TRBV11-2 to TRBJ2-1; D is perhaps TRBD2 (5 bases). V was clipped by 3 bases and J by 4 bases, with 10 bases between them. Germline V gene data show CDR1 as SGHAT and CDR2 as FQNNGV. The CDR3 is 14 residues long. The CDR3 DNA reads TGTGCCAGCAGCTTTGACTATCAATACAATGAGCAGTTCTTC. Amino acids: CASSFDYQYNEQFF.

The chain combines TRBV6-1 with TRBJ2-7, with 14 bases matching TRBD2. The length of the CDR3 is 15 residues. Trimming at V came to 3 bases and at J to 2 bases, leaving 0 bases not matched to a gene. The V gene's germline CDR1 is MNHNS and CDR2 SASEGT. CDR3 region: CASSEGLAGAYEQYF. In DNA, the CDR3 is TGTGCCAGCAGTGAGGGACTAGCGGGAGCCTACGAGCAGTACTTC.

This chain joins TRBV20-1 and TRBJ1-2; D is possibly TRBD1 (5 bases). V shed 3 bases and J shed 4 bases, with 12 bases lying between them. The CDR3 runs 13 residues. Germline CDR1 and CDR2: DFQATT and SNEGSKA (reference sequence). The CDR3 protein is CSASRGMAYGYTF. In nucleotides, the CDR3 is TGCAGTGCTAGTCGGGGGATGGCCTATGGCTACACCTTC.

This clone appeared a single time. The gene calls are TRBV7-2 and TRBJ2-5, with TRBD1 matching over 8 bases. V trimming: 5 bases; J trimming: 5 bases; junction bases outside the gene matches: 10. This CDR3 region has 15 residues. Germline assignment: CDR1 SGHTA and CDR2 FQGNSA. CDR3 in amino acids: CASSPQAGGVETQYF. The DNA of the CDR3 is TGTGCCAGCAGCCCCCAGGCAGGGGGCGTTGAGACCCAGTACTTC.

The chain carries TRBV7-8 and TRBJ1-1; possibly TRBD1 for D (5 bases). Germline-derived CDR1 and CDR2 are SGHVS and FQNEAQ. This CDR3 spans 14 amino acids. Trimming pared 5 bases from V and 11 bases from J, leaving 21 bases between. The CDR3 loop is CASSRAGDPSGAFF. CDR3 bases: TGTGCCAGCAGCCGAGCGGGGGACCCATCCGGGGCTTTCTTT.

This chain connects TRBV28 to TRBJ2-7; D is unclear. The CDR3 loop spans 12 amino acids. Germline values: CDR1 MDHEN, CDR2 SYDVKM. In nucleotides, the CDR3 is TGTACGAGCGCGCCCCACTTGGGTGAGCAGTACTTC. Protein sequence: CTSAPHLGEQYF.

The V call is TRBV6-1, the J call TRBJ2-1; D unresolved. The CDR3 runs 15 residues. Germline CDR1 reads MNHNS; CDR2 reads SASEGT. Trimming left V 3 bases short and J 2 bases short, with 11 bases between. The CDR3 is CASSEGIGTYNEQFF. In DNA, the CDR3 is TGTGCCAGCAGTGAGGGAATAGGTACCTACAATGAGCAGTTCTTC.

V and J are TRBV7-8 and TRBJ2-7; no clear D. Germline V gives CDR1 SGHVS, CDR2 FQNEAQ. The CDR3 spans 16 residues. Trimming took off 1 base at V and 0 bases at J, with 13 bases between the two ends. The CDR3 sequence: CASSLVSTATSYEQYF. CDR3 sequence (DNA): TGTGCCAGCAGCTTAGTATCGACTGCTACCTCCTACGAGCAGTACTTC.

The chain carries TRBV7-2 and TRBJ2-2; D not certain. From germline, CDR1 is SGHTA and CDR2 FQGNSA. Trimming pared 7 bases from V and 3 bases from J, leaving 9 bases between. This CDR3 spans 13 amino acids. CDR3 nucleotide sequence: TGTGCCAGCAATGCAATAGACACCGGGGAGCTGTTTTTT. Protein sequence: CASNAIDTGELFF. Together with reference TRBV7-2 and TRBJ2-2, the CDR3 gives the full variable domain: GAGVSQSPSNKVTEKGKDVELRCDPISGHTALYWYRQSLGQGLEFLIYFQGNSAPDKSGLPSDRFSAERTGGSVSTLTIQRTQQEDSAVYLCASNAIDTGELFFGEGSRLTVL.